Only one count was recorded for the clone carrying this T cell receptor beta chain. Antigen unknown. The data were obtained in a study of T cell responses to AZD1222 COVID-19 vaccine. General observations from the study: Dominant CD4 TCR responses targeted spike regions 160-218 and 743-854. Compared with day 0, the breadth and depth of the Spike-specific TCR repertoire rose significantly after two doses of AZD1222. There were repertoire samples only from the period after the peak T cell response.

Assay used: immunoSEQ multiplex PCR; TCRdb lists only in-frame clones, some missing. The sample consists of over 95,000 clones, roughly 92% of them appearing once. Germline loops: CDR1 LNHDA, CDR2 SQIVND (reference sequence). Trimming removed 3 bases at V and 4 bases at J, with 22 bases between. The CDR3 loop spans 18 amino acids. The sample was peripheral blood, taken 28 days after the second AZD1222 dose. The origin of this receptor is an adult who received the AZD1222 COVID-19 vaccine. The gene calls are TRBV19 and TRBJ2-1; D perhaps matches TRBD1 (6 bases). CDR3 sequence: CASSIMAGAYSVYNEQFF. The CDR3 DNA is TGTGCCAGTAGTATTATGGCAGGGGCATATTCGGTATACAATGAGCAGTTCTTC.